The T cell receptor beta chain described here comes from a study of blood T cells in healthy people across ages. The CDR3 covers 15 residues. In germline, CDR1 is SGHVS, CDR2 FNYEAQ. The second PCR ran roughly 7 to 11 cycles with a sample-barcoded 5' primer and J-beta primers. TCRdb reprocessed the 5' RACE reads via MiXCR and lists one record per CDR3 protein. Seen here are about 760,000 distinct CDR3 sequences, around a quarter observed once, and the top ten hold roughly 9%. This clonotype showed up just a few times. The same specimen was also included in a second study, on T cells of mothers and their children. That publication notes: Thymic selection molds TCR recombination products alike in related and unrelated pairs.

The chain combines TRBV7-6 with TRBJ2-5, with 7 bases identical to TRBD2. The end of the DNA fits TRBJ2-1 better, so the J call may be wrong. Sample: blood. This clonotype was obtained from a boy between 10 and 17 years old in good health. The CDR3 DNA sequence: TGTGCCAGCAGACCCGGGACGGGAGGATACAATGAGCAGTTCTTC. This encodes CASRPGTGGYNEQFF.